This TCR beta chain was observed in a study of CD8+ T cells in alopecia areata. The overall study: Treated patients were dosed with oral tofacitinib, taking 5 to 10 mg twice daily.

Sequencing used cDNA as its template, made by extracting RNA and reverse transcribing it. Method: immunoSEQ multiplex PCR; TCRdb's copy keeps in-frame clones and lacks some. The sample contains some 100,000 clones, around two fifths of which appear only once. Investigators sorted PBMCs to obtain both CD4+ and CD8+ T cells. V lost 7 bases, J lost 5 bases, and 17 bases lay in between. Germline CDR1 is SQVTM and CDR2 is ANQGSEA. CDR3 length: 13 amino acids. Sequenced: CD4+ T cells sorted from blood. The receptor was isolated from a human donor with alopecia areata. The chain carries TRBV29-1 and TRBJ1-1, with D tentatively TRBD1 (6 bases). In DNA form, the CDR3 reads TGCAGCGAACAGGGTCCCCGCGGGACTGAAGCTTTCTTT. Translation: CSEQGPRGTEAFF.